The source of this T cell receptor beta chain is a study of graft-versus-host responses after intestinal transplantation. Libraries were prepared by immunoSEQ multiplex PCR; TCRdb keeps only in-frame clonotypes and omits some of them. The sample includes 8,500 to 10,000 clones, 75% to 90% of them seen just once. This clone was seen more than once but under ten times. Tissue processing of the graft released intraepithelial and lamina propria lymphocytes from it. V lost 5 bases and J lost 8; bases outside the gene matches: 10. In germline, CDR1 is MNHNS, CDR2 SASEGT. This CDR3 is built from 14 residues.

The specimen was ileum tissue, collected around 25 months after intestinal transplantation. The TCR originated in a human patient who received an intestinal transplant, so some T cells may come from the graft donor. This chain connects TRBV6-1 to TRBJ1-2; 8 bases line up with TRBD1. As DNA, the CDR3 is TGTGCCAGCAGTTCCGGGACAGGTGGTCGGGGCTACACCTTC. It translates to CASSSGTGGRGYTF.